This T cell receptor beta chain was obtained from a study of control samples from healthy donors and cancer patients. Sequencing used immunoSEQ multiplex PCR; TCRdb keeps in-frame clones, though not all of them. The profile covers under 100,000 clones, with 93% appearing a single time and about 1.5% taken by the ten largest. The CDR3 is 16 amino acids. V lost 0 bases, J lost 0 bases, and 11 bases lay in between. Germline V gives CDR1 LGHNA, CDR2 YNFKEQ. The TCR sequence derives from a woman in her twenties or thirties in good health. Material: blood. The chain uses TRBV4-2 and TRBJ1-1; D is uncertain. The CDR3 nucleotides are TGTGCCAGCAGCCAAGATTATAGCCTCATGAACACTGAAGCTTTCTTT. This gives the protein CASSQDYSLMNTEAFF.